This T cell receptor beta chain originates from a study of T-cell reconstitution after alpha-beta-depleted transplantation in children. Unique molecular identifiers were incorporated into the prepared TCRbeta library. In TCRdb, the PCR reads were re-called with MiXCR into one record per CDR3 protein. The repertoire holds 200,000 or so distinct CDR3 sequences, with 5% to 7.5% as singletons. In this sample, this clonotype turned up many times. In germline, CDR1 is SGHDT, CDR2 YYEEEE. CDR3 length: 20 residues. V lost 2 bases to trimming and J lost 2 bases, with 28 bases between them. The chain couples TRBV5-6 to TRBJ2-5, with D perhaps TRBD2 (7 bases). Sequencing was performed on PBMCs, taken before TCRalphabeta/CD19-depleted stem cell transplant. The sequence was obtained from a girl under three years old with combined immunodeficiency, due to receive a stem cell transplant. CDR3 DNA sequence: TGTGCCAGCAGCTTAGGGGGACTGAAGCGGGGCCGCCGGGAGCAAGAGACCCAGTACTTC. It yields the protein CASSLGGLKRGRREQETQYF.